This T cell receptor beta chain was observed in a study of blood T cell repertoires in COVID-19. The method was immunoSEQ multiplex PCR; TCRdb's version includes in-frame clones alone and lacks a portion of them. This sample has around 300,000 clones, with less than 90% found just once. This clone was counted a few times. Sequencing used PBMCs or T cells enriched from blood (not recorded which). The TCR originated in a woman between 45 and 60 years old who had recovered from COVID-19.

The CDR3 sequence is CASSLGDRGWYTEAFF. The CDR3 bases are TGTGCCAGCAGTTTGGGGGACAGGGGCTGGTACACTGAAGCTTTCTTT. The chain employs TRBV28 and TRBJ1-1; 10 nucleotides match TRBD1. CDR1 MDHEN and CDR2 SYDVKM come from the germline V gene. CDR3 length equals 16 residues. Trimming removed 3 bases from V and 3 bases from J; junction bases left unmatched: 7.